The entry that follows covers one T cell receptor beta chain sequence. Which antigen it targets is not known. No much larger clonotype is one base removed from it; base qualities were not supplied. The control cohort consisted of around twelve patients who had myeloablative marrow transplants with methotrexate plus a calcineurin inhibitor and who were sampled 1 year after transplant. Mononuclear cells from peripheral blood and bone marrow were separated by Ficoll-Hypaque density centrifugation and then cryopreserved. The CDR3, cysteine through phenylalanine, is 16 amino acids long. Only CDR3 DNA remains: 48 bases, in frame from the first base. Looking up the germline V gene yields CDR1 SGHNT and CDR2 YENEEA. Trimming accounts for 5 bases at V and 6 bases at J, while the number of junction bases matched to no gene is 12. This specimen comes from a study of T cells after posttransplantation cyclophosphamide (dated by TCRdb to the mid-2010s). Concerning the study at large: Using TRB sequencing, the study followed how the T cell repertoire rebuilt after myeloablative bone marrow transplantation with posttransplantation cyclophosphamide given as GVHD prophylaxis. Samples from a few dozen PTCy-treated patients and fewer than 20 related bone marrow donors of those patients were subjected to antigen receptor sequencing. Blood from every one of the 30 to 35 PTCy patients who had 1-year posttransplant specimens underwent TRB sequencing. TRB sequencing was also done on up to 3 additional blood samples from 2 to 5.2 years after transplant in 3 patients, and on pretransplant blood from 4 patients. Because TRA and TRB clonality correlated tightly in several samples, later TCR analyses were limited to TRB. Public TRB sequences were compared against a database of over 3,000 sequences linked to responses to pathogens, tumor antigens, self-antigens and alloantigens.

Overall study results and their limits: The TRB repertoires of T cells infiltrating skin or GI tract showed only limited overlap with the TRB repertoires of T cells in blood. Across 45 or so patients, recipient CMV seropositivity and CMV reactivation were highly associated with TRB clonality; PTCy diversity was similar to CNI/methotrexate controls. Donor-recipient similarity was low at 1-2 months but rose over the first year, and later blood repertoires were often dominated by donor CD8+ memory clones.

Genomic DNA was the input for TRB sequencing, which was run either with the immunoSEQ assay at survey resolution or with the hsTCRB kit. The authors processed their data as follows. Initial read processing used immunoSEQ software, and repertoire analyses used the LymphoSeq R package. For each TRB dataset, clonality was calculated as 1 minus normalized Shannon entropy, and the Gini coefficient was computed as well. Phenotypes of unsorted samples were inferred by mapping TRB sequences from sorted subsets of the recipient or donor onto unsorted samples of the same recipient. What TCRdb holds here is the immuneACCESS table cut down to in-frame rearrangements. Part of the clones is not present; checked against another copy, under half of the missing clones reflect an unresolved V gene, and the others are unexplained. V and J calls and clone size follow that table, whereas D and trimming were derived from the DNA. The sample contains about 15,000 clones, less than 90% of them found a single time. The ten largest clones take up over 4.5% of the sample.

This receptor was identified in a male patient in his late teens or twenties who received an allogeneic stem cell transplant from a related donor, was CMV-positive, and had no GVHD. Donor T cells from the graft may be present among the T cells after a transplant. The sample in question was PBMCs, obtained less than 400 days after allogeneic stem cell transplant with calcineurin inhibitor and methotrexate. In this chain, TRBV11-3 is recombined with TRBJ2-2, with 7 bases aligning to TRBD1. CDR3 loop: CASSPNSDRTAGELFF. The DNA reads TGTGCCAGCAGCCCCAACTCGGACAGGACTGCCGGGGAGCTGTTTTTT.